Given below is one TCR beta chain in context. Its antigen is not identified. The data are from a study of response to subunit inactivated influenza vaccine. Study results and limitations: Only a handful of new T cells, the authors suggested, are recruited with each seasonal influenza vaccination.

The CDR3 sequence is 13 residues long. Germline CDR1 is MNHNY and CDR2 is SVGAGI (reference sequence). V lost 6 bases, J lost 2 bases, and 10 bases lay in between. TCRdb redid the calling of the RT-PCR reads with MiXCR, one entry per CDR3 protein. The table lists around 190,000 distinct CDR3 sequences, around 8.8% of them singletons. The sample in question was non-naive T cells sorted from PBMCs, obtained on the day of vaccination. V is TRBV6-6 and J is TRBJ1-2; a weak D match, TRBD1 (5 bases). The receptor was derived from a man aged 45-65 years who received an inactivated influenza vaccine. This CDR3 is CASRGDGNYGYTF. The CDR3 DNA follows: TGTGCCAGCAGGGGGGACGGAAACTATGGCTACACCTTC.